Listed below are T cell receptor beta chains from one sample, sequenced in a study of PD-1 blockade in mismatch repair-deficient tumors. Some clones are missing from TCRdb's copy, which holds only in-frame ones; the method was immunoSEQ multiplex PCR. The table has about 63,000 clones, around 88% seen once; the top ten hold more than 11%. The sample was peripheral blood, taken 52 weeks after starting pembrolizumab. These receptors originate from an adult with mismatch repair-deficient cancer. CDR3s include the opening cysteine and the closing phenylalanine or tryptophan. D genes are given only for firm matches. The listing skips clone size in some rows; elsewhere it reads once, few, many or a size class.

clone_size | d_call | j_call | v_call | cdr3_nt | cdr3_aa
once | NA | TRBJ2-7 | TRBV20-1 | TGCACGTCCGAGGGACGGGGCGAGCAGTACTTC | CTSEGRGEQYF
NA | TRBD2 | TRBJ2-1 | TRBV27 | TGTGCCAGCAGAGGGACTAGCGGGAGGGCCTGGGGCAATGAGCAGTTCTTC | CASRGTSGRAWGNEQFF
NA | TRBD2 | TRBJ2-3 | TRBV15 | TGTGCCACCAGCAGAGATGGCGGGAATTCCAAGACTAGCGGTGGGAAGAATACGCAGTATTTT | CATSRDGGNSKTSGGKNTQYF
NA | TRBD2 | TRBJ2-3 | TRBV14 | TGTGCCAGCAGCCAAGGGGCGGGAGAAAACGTAGATACGCAGTATTTT | CASSQGAGENVDTQYF
NA | NA | TRBJ1-1 | TRBV20-1 | TGCAGTGCCCAAAACGACGGAGCTTTCTTT | CSAQNDGAFF
once | NA | TRBJ1-2 | TRBV9 | TGTGCCAGCAGCGTAGGAACGATTAACTATGGCTACACCTTC | CASSVGTINYGYTF
once | TRBD1 | TRBJ2-5 | TRBV6-5 | TGTGCCAGCAGTCCCAGGGACAGCCAAGAGACCCAGTACTTC | CASSPRDSQETQYF
NA | TRBD1 | TRBJ2-4 | TRBV4-3 | TGCGCCAGCAGCCAGAGGACAGGGGGCTGGATGGCCAAAAACATTCAGTACTTC | CASSQRTGGWMAKNIQYF
NA | NA | TRBJ2-5 | TRBV14 | TGTGCCAGCAGCCAGTCCCAGGGTACAGAGACCCAGTACTTC | CASSQSQGTETQYF
NA | NA | TRBJ1-2 | TRBV27 | TGTGCCAGCAGCCCTGCTAACTATGGCTACACCTTC | CASSPANYGYTF
NA | TRBD1 | TRBJ2-1 | TRBV9 | TGTGCCAGCAGCGTCCGGACAGGGGGGGATGAGCAGTTCTTC | CASSVRTGGDEQFF
NA | NA | TRBJ2-7 | TRBV11-2 | TGTGCCAGCAGCTATCGGTCGGGGACGGGCGGCTACGAGCAGTACTTC | CASSYRSGTGGYEQYF
NA | TRBD2 | TRBJ2-7 | TRBV19 | TGTGCCAGTAGCTTAGCGGGACTCAACGAGCAGTACTTC | CASSLAGLNEQYF
few | NA | TRBJ1-2 | TRBV13 | TGTGCCAGCAGCTTATCGGCTTATGGCTACACCTTC | CASSLSAYGYTF
few | NA | TRBJ2-7 | TRBV5-1 | TGCGCCAGCAGCTTCGAAGGGACTCGGGGCTACGAGCAGTACTTC | CASSFEGTRGYEQYF
NA | TRBD1 | TRBJ2-1 | TRBV6-5 | TGTGCCAGCACTCCCCGGGACAGGCTCTACAATGAGCAGTTCTTC | CASTPRDRLYNEQFF
NA | NA | TRBJ2-7 | TRBV11-2 | TGTGCCAGCAGTCCAACCAGGGAGGCAGGCGAGCAGTACTTC | CASSPTREAGEQYF
NA | NA | TRBJ1-4 | TRBV7-2 | TGTGCCAGCAGCCCTCGGACCTTTTTAGGGGAAAAACTGTTTTTT | CASSPRTFLGEKLFF
NA | NA | TRBJ2-7 | TRBV6-4 | TGTGCCAGCAGTGAAGGAGCGGGCTCCTACGAGCAGTACTTC | CASSEGAGSYEQYF
NA | NA | TRBJ1-4 | TRBV9 | TGTGCCAGCAGCCTGGGAGGGTTTAATGAAAAACTGTTTTTT | CASSLGGFNEKLFF
NA | NA | TRBJ1-5 | TRBV5-1 | TGCGCCAGCAGCCCAAGGGGCAATCAGCCCCAGCATTTT | CASSPRGNQPQHF
NA | TRBD1 | TRBJ2-3 | TRBV30 | TGTGCCTGGAGTCGAGGGACAGGGTCCACAGATACGCAGTATTTT | CAWSRGTGSTDTQYF
once | NA | TRBJ2-1 | TRBV13 | TGTGCCAGCAGTTTATCCCAGACAACCTACAATGAGCAGTTCTTC | CASSLSQTTYNEQFF
NA | NA | TRBJ2-7 | TRBV7-8 | TGTGCCAGCAGCTTTTTCGTTTCCTACGAGCAGTACTTC | CASSFFVSYEQYF
NA | TRBD2 | TRBJ2-7 | TRBV7-9 | TGTGCCACCGGGACTAGCGGGAACGAGCAGTACTTC | CATGTSGNEQYF
NA | TRBD1 | TRBJ2-7 | TRBV4-1 | TGCGCCAGCAGCCAATCAGACAGGGAAGTCGCCTACGAGCAGTACTTC | CASSQSDREVAYEQYF
NA | NA | TRBJ2-1 | TRBV4-1 | TGCGCCAGCAGCCCCTACGGGACCTCCTACAATGAGCAGTTCTTC | CASSPYGTSYNEQFF
NA | TRBD2 | TRBJ2-7 | TRBV11-1 | TGTGCCAGCAGCCGGGTGGCTAGCGGATACGAGCAGTACTTC | CASSRVASGYEQYF
NA | NA | TRBJ1-1 | TRBV5-1 | TGCGCCAGCAATCCCGGCCGGTTCGGGAACACTGAAGCTTTCTTT | CASNPGRFGNTEAFF
NA | TRBD2 | TRBJ2-1 | TRBV4-3 | TGCGCCAGCAGCCTGCTAGCGGGAGAAAACAATGAGCAGTTCTTC | CASSLLAGENNEQFF
NA | NA | TRBJ1-5 | TRBV6-5 | TGTGCCAGCAGTTTGGGAGGGGGCAATCAGCCCCAGCATTTT | CASSLGGGNQPQHF
NA | NA | TRBJ2-7 | TRBV5-4 | TGTGCCAGCAGTTTGCCCGGCCTAGGTCTGTTCGAGCAGTACTTC | CASSLPGLGLFEQYF
NA | TRBD2 | TRBJ2-3 | TRBV4-1 | TGCGCCAGCAGCCAAGAAGGACTAGCGGCCTCCACAGATACGCAGTATTTT | CASSQEGLAASTDTQYF
few | NA | TRBJ1-2 | TRBV7-9 | TGTGCCAGCAGCTTAGAGGAGGATATCCACTATGGCTACACCTTC | CASSLEEDIHYGYTF
NA | NA | TRBJ2-7 | TRBV5-5 | TGTGCCAGCAGCTTGGCCGGTGGGCATTACGAGCAGTACTTC | CASSLAGGHYEQYF
NA | NA | TRBJ1-1 | TRBV13 | TGTGCCAGCAGCCCAAACACTGAAGCTTTCTTT | CASSPNTEAFF
NA | NA | TRBJ2-7 | TRBV10-3 | TGTGCCATCAGCCCGAATGGGGAGTCGGAGCAGTACTTC | CAISPNGESEQYF
NA | NA | TRBJ2-6 | TRBV2 | TGTGCCAGCGAACCTTTGCAGGGAAATGGGGCCAACGTCCTGACTTTC | CASEPLQGNGANVLTF
NA | NA | TRBJ2-7 | TRBV6-5 | TGTGCCAGCAGCCAAACAAAGGCCTACGAGCAGTACTTC | CASSQTKAYEQYF
NA | TRBD1 | TRBJ1-3 | TRBV25-1 | TGTGCCAGCAGTGAGGACAGGGACGTAAACACCATATATTTT | CASSEDRDVNTIYF
NA | NA | TRBJ2-7 | TRBV7-9 | TGTGCCAGCAGCACCGGACGGAACTACGAGCAGTACTTC | CASSTGRNYEQYF